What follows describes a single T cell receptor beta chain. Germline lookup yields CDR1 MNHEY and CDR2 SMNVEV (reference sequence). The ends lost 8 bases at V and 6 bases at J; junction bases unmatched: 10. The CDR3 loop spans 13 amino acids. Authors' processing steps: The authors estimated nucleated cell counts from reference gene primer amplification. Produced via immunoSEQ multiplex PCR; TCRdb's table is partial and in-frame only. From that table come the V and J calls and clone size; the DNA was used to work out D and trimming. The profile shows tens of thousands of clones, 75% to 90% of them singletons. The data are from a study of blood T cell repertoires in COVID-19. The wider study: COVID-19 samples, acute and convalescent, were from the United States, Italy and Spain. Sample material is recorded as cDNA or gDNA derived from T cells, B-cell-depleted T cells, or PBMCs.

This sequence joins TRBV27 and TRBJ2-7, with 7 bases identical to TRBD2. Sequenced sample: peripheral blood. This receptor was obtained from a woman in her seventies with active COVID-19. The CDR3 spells CASGGRSGGEQYF. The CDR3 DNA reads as TGTGCCAGCGGGGGACGTTCGGGGGGCGAGCAGTACTTC.